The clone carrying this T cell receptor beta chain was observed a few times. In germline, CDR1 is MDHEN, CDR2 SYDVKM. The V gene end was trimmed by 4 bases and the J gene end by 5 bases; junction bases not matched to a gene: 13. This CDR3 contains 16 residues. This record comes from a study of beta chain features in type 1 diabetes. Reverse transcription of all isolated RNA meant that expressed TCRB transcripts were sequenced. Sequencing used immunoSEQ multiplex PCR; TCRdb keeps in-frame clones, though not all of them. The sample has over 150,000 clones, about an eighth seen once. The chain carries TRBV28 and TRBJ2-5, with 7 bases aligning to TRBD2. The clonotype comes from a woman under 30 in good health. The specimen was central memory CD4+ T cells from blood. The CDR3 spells CASSSPGGTHRETQYF. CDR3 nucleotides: TGTGCCAGCAGTTCCCCCGGGGGGACCCATCGGGAGACCCAGTACTTC.